This is a list of T cell receptor beta chains from one sample in a study of T cell responses to AZD1222 COVID-19 vaccine. The protocol was immunoSEQ multiplex PCR, while the TCRdb copy is restricted to in-frame clones and leaves out a portion. The table records 90,000 to 130,000 clones, 85% to 95% of them present only once. The source was peripheral blood, collected on day 0 of AZD1222 vaccination. Receptor source: an adult in good health. The CDR3 runs from the conserved cysteine through the conserved F or W. The D gene is left open where the match is weak. The size entry is marked missing in some rows and otherwise reads once, few, many or a size class.

V gene	J gene	clone size	D gene	CDR3 DNA	CDR3 protein
TRBV3-1/TRBV3-2	TRBJ1-5	NA	TRBD1	TGTGCCAGCAGCCAAGGACAGGGAGGTCAGCCCCAGCATTTT	CASSQGQGGQPQHF
TRBV12-3/TRBV12-4	TRBJ2-7	NA	NA	TGTGCCAGCAGTCCCGGATCAACCTACGAGCAGTACTTC	CASSPGSTYEQYF
TRBV21-1	TRBJ2-2	NA	NA	TGTGCCAGCAGCTTGGACGTGGGTATGGGACAGGGCGTTTGGGGGGAGCTGTTTTTT	CASSLDVGMGQGVWGELFF
TRBV30	TRBJ2-7	NA	TRBD2	TGTGCCTGGAGTGCCGGGCAGGGAGGGGACGAGCAGTACTTC	CAWSAGQGGDEQYF
TRBV6-4	TRBJ1-2	NA	NA	TGTGCCAGCAGTGATCCCGTAGGCGGCTACACCTTC	CASSDPVGGYTF
TRBV6-4	TRBJ1-1	NA	NA	TGTGCCAGCAGTGACCTTGAAGCTTTCTTT	CASSDLEAFF
TRBV10-1	TRBJ1-1	once	TRBD1	TGCGCCAGCAGTGTGAGACAGGGTAGCACTGAAGCTTTCTTT	CASSVRQGSTEAFF
TRBV30	TRBJ1-5	NA	NA	TGTGCCTGGAGTGGGGACTCTTACAATCAGCCCCAGCATTTT	CAWSGDSYNQPQHF
TRBV19	TRBJ1-6	NA	TRBD1	TGTGCCAGTAGCCTGACAGGGGATTATAATTCACCCCTCCACTTT	CASSLTGDYNSPLHF
TRBV7-9	TRBJ1-1	once	NA	TGTGCCAGCAGCTTAGCCTTTGGCTCCGGAAGGAAAACTGAAGCTTTCTTT	CASSLAFGSGRKTEAFF
TRBV7-8	TRBJ2-7	NA	TRBD1	TGTGCCAGCAGCCACAGGGGACCCTACGAGCAGTACTTC	CASSHRGPYEQYF
TRBV20-1	TRBJ1-5	NA	NA	TGCAGTGCTAGAAGGGACCAGCCCCAGCATTTT	CSARRDQPQHF
TRBV7-2	TRBJ2-1	once	TRBD1	TGTGCCAGCAGAGTCACAACCGGGACAGGGTCGCTCAATGAGCAGTTCTTC	CASRVTTGTGSLNEQFF
TRBV6-5	TRBJ1-1	NA	TRBD1	TGTGCCAGCAGTTACCGACCGGACAGGGGAGAAACTGAAGCTTTCTTT	CASSYRPDRGETEAFF
TRBV11-3	TRBJ2-1	NA	NA	TGTGCCAGCAGCTACTCAGGTCGCAATGAGCAGTTCTTC	CASSYSGRNEQFF
TRBV5-5	TRBJ1-2	NA	NA	TGTGCCAGCAGCTTGGAAGGCAGGGGAGGTTATGGCTACACCTTC	CASSLEGRGGYGYTF
TRBV28	TRBJ1-6	few	NA	TGTGCCAGCAGGGGGGGGTCGTTTAATTCACCCCTCCACTTT	CASRGGSFNSPLHF
TRBV4-2	TRBJ2-2	once	TRBD2	TGTGCCAGCAGCCAAGGCGGGGGGAACACCGGGGAGCTGTTTTTT	CASSQGGGNTGELFF
TRBV28	TRBJ2-7	NA	NA	TGTGCCAGCAGTTTATTTGGGGGGGCTCGGGAGCAGTACTTC	CASSLFGGAREQYF
TRBV30	TRBJ2-2	NA	TRBD1	TGTGCCTGGGGGAAGACAGGGAGCTACACCGGGGAGCTGTTTTTT	CAWGKTGSYTGELFF
TRBV5-1	TRBJ1-2	NA	NA	TGCGCCAGCAGCTTGGTATCGCAGGGCCTGGCTGGCTACACCTTC	CASSLVSQGLAGYTF
TRBV6-5	TRBJ2-3	NA	TRBD1	TGTGCCAGCAGTAACCGGGACAGAGACACAGATACGCAGTATTTT	CASSNRDRDTDTQYF
TRBV29-1	TRBJ1-2	NA	TRBD1	TGCAGCGTTGACACAGGGGGCAGCTATGGCTACACCTTC	CSVDTGGSYGYTF
TRBV6-5	TRBJ2-7	NA	TRBD1	TGTGCCAGCAGCGGGACAGGGTATGGCGAGCAGTACTTC	CASSGTGYGEQYF
TRBV25-1	TRBJ2-4	NA	NA	TGTGCCAGCAGTGACGGAGGAGCCAAAAACATTCAGTACTTC	CASSDGGAKNIQYF
TRBV5-8	TRBJ1-3	NA	NA	TGTGCCAGCAGCTTGTGGGAGAGGGCTGGAAACACCATATATTTT	CASSLWERAGNTIYF
TRBV12-3/TRBV12-4	TRBJ1-2	once	NA	TGTGCCAGCAGTTCGGGGTATGGCTACACCTTC	CASSSGYGYTF
TRBV18	TRBJ1-5	NA	TRBD1	TGTGCCAGCTCACCAAGGGACAGGGGATTGAGGGATAGCAATCAGCCCCAGCATTTT	CASSPRDRGLRDSNQPQHF
TRBV7-6	TRBJ2-7	once	TRBD1	TGTGCCAGCAGCGACGAAACAGGGGGAAGTTCCTACGAGCAGTACTTC	CASSDETGGSSYEQYF
TRBV5-4	TRBJ2-3	NA	NA	TGTGCCAGCAACGGGGGCGGGGGCCTCGGGGATACGCAGTATTTT	CASNGGGGLGDTQYF
TRBV6-5	TRBJ1-5	NA	NA	TGTGCCAGCAGTAGGTTTGATAGCAATCAGCCCCAGCATTTT	CASSRFDSNQPQHF
TRBV30	TRBJ1-6	NA	NA	TGTGCCTGGAGTAGTAGTAATTCACCCCTCCACTTT	CAWSSSNSPLHF
TRBV2	TRBJ2-2	NA	NA	TGTGCCAGCAGTGACACGGGGACCGGGGAGCTGTTTTTT	CASSDTGTGELFF
TRBV7-9	TRBJ1-1	NA	NA	TGTGCCAGCAGTCCTCAGGGGACTGAAGCTTTCTTT	CASSPQGTEAFF
TRBV5-8	TRBJ1-5	NA	TRBD1	TGTGCCAGCAGCTCTCAGGGGGCGAAGAATCAGCCCCAGCATTTT	CASSSQGAKNQPQHF
TRBV19	TRBJ1-5	NA	NA	TGTGCCAGTAGTACCCGGGGGGATCAGCCCCAGCATTTT	CASSTRGDQPQHF
TRBV14	TRBJ1-4	NA	NA	TGTGCCAGCAGCCAAGATAAGGGTACTAATGAAAAACTGTTTTTT	CASSQDKGTNEKLFF
TRBV3-1/TRBV3-2	TRBJ2-7	NA	TRBD1	TGTGCCAGCAGTATAAAAGGGACAGGGAGGTACGAGCAGTACTTC	CASSIKGTGRYEQYF
TRBV5-6	TRBJ1-1	NA	NA	TGTGCCAGCAGCTTGGGAATTGACAGGACGAACACTGAAGCTTTCTTT	CASSLGIDRTNTEAFF
TRBV10-2	TRBJ1-1	NA	NA	TGCGCCAGCAGTGATCCCCAGCTTCGCATGAACACTGAAGCTTTCTTT	CASSDPQLRMNTEAFF
TRBV27	TRBJ2-2	NA	NA	TGTGCCAGCACCCGAACCGGGGGACAGCCGAACACCGGGGAGCTGTTTTTT	CASTRTGGQPNTGELFF
TRBV5-4	TRBJ2-2	NA	TRBD2	TGTGCCAGCAGCCCAAGGTCCGGGACTAGCGGGTTGACCGGGGAGCTGTTTTTT	CASSPRSGTSGLTGELFF
TRBV27	TRBJ2-7	NA	TRBD1	TGTGCCAGCAGCTCACCGGGACAGGGTCAGTACTTC	CASSSPGQGQYF
TRBV6-5	TRBJ1-1	NA	NA	TGTGCCAGCACCACAGGGTGGAACACTGAAGCTTTCTTT	CASTTGWNTEAFF
TRBV6-5	TRBJ2-7	NA	NA	TGTGCCAGCAGGGGGGGTAGTGTTTACGAGCAGTACTTC	CASRGGSVYEQYF
TRBV30	TRBJ1-1	NA	NA	TGTGCCTGGGCGGGATTGAACACTGAAGCTTTCTTT	CAWAGLNTEAFF
TRBV29-1	TRBJ1-2	NA	TRBD1	TGCAGCGTTGAGACAGACAGGGTCGAAGGCTACACCTTC	CSVETDRVEGYTF
TRBV5-8	TRBJ2-3	NA	TRBD2	TGTGCCAGCAGCTTGGGGGGACTAGCGGGGGGCACAGATACGCAGTATTTT	CASSLGGLAGGTDTQYF
TRBV20-1	TRBJ2-1	NA	NA	TGCAGTGCGCCAAACTACAATGAGCAGTTCTTC	CSAPNYNEQFF
TRBV7-8	TRBJ2-1	NA	NA	TGTGCCAGCAGCTTAGCGGGACGGTACAATGAGCAGTTCTTC	CASSLAGRYNEQFF
TRBV28	TRBJ2-7	NA	NA	TGTGCCAGCAGTCCCACGGGGGGCGGATTAAACGAGCAGTACTTC	CASSPTGGGLNEQYF
TRBV5-6	TRBJ2-7	NA	TRBD1	TGTGCCAGCAGCTTAGGTGCAGGGGGCATCGAGCAGTACTTC	CASSLGAGGIEQYF
TRBV18	TRBJ2-1	NA	TRBD2	TGTGCCAGCTCACTACCCGGGGGGGACAATGAGCAGTTCTTC	CASSLPGGDNEQFF
TRBV7-9	TRBJ2-5	NA	NA	TGTGCCAGCAGCTTAGCAGGGAGAGAGACCCAGTACTTC	CASSLAGRETQYF